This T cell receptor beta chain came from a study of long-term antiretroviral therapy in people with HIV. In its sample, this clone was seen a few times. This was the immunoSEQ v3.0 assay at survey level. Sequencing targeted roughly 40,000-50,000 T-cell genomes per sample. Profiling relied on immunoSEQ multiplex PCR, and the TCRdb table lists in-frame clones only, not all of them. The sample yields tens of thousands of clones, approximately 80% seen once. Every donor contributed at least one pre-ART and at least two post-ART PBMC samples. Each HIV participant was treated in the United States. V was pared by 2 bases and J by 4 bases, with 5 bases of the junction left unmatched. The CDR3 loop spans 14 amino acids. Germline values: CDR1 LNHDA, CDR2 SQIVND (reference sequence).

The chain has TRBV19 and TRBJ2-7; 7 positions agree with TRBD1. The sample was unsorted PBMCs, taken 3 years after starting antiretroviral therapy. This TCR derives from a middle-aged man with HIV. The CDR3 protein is CASSIRGQIYEQYF. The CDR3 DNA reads TGTGCCAGTAGTATAAGGGGGCAGATTTACGAGCAGTACTTC. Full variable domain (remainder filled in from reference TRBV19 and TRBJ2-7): DGGITQSPKYLFRKEGQNVTLSCEQNLNHDAMYWYRQDPGQGLRLIYYSQIVNDFQKGDIAEGYSVSREKKESFPLTVTSAQKNPTAFYLCASSIRGQIYEQYFGPGTRLTVT.